Below, 19 T cell receptor beta chains from the same sample are listed, as sequenced in a study of neoadjuvant anti-PD-1 for oral cavity cancer. Sequencing used immunoSEQ multiplex PCR; TCRdb keeps in-frame clones, though not all of them. The sample holds some 33,000 clones, 70% to 80% seen once. Regarding time point: after neoadjuvant nivolumab, at surgical resection. The specimen was PBMCs, collected after nivolumab (anti-PD-1) treatment. These receptors were collected from a person between 40 and 85 years old with oral cavity squamous cell carcinoma.

V is TRBV7-2 and J is TRBJ2-5, with 9 bases aligning to TRBD1. Germline CDR1 and CDR2: SGHTA and FQGNSA. V shed 5 bases, J shed 4 bases, and the junction held 11 bases outside the gene matches. The CDR3 has 16 residues. The CDR3 is CASSPYRGLEIETQYF. CDR3 nucleotide sequence: TGTGCCAGCAGCCCGTACAGGGGGCTTGAGATAGAGACCCAGTACTTC. Full variable domain (remainder filled in from reference TRBV7-2 and TRBJ2-5): GAGVSQSPSNKVTEKGKDVELRCDPISGHTALYWYRQSLGQGLEFLIYFQGNSAPDKSGLPSDRFSAERTGGSVSTLTIQRTQQEDSAVYLCASSPYRGLEIETQYFGPGTRLLVL.

CDR3 sequence (DNA): TGCAGCGTTTCCGGACAGGTTGGGGACTATGGCTACACCTTC. Amino acid sequence: CSVSGQVGDYGYTF. The chain links TRBV29-1 to TRBJ1-2, with 7 bases identical to TRBD1. This CDR3 has 14 residues. Germline CDR1 reads SQVTM; CDR2 reads ANQGSEA. The junction had 9 bases not matched to a gene; V was cut back by 5 bases and J by 3 bases. The variable domain in full, with the rest retrieved from reference TRBV29-1 and TRBJ1-2, is SAVISQKPSRDICQRGTSLTIQCQVDSQVTMMFWYRQQPGQSLTLIATANQGSEATYESGFVIDKFPISRPNLTFSTLTVSNMSPEDSSIYLCSVSGQVGDYGYTFGSGTRLTVV.

This chain links TRBV5-4 with TRBJ1-6; 9 nucleotides line up with TRBD1. This CDR3 contains 16 residues. The junction had 8 bases not matched to a gene; V was cut back by 4 bases and J by 6 bases. Germline assignment: CDR1 SGHNT and CDR2 YYREEE (reference sequence). The CDR3 DNA reads as TGTGCCAGCAGCGGAGGGACAGGGAAAATTAATTCACCCCTCCACTTT. It yields the protein CASSGGTGKINSPLHF.

The CDR3 sequence is CAWRLAGPGELFF. CDR3 DNA: TGTGCCTGGCGCCTCGCGGGACCCGGGGAGCTGTTTTTT. V and J are TRBV30 and TRBJ2-2; D might be TRBD2 (6 bases). Germline CDR1 is GTSNPN and CDR2 is SVGIG (reference sequence). With 5 bases removed from V and 6 bases from J, the gap between germline ends came to 13 bases. This CDR3 region has 13 residues.

The chain links TRBV6-6 to TRBJ1-2; D uncertain. Germline CDR1 is MNHNY and CDR2 is SVGAGI (reference sequence). V gave up 7 bases and J gave up 2 bases, with 5 bases separating them. The CDR3 covers 11 residues. CDR3 protein: CASIQNYGYTF. DNA for the CDR3: TGTGCCAGCATTCAGAACTATGGCTACACCTTC.

This chain joins TRBV6-5 and TRBJ1-5; the D is unclear. The CDR3 has 13 amino acids. Per germline, CDR1 MNHEY and CDR2 SVGAGI. Trimming left V 6 bases short and J 2 bases short, with 8 bases between. Here the CDR3 reads CASRAGGNQPQHF. The CDR3 DNA reads as TGTGCCAGCAGGGCAGGAGGCAATCAGCCCCAGCATTTT.

The CDR3 nucleotides read TGTGCCAGCAACTTTGGACTGATCAATCAGCCCCAGCATTTT. Amino acid sequence: CASNFGLINQPQHF. The V and J genes are TRBV6-1 and TRBJ1-5; D gene uncertain. The length of the CDR3 is 14 residues. The V gene's germline CDR1 is MNHNS and CDR2 SASEGT. V was cut by 7 bases and J by 3 bases, with 13 bases left in between.

The chain employs TRBV19 and TRBJ2-7, with 15 bases matching TRBD2. Germline V gene data show CDR1 as LNHDA and CDR2 as SQIVND (reference sequence). V was pared by 5 bases and J by 3 bases, with 8 bases of the junction left unmatched. The CDR3 contains 17 residues. In DNA, the CDR3 is TGTGCCAGTAGTCCTTTTGGGACTAGCGGGGGGAACTACGAGCAGTACTTC. It is translated as CASSPFGTSGGNYEQYF.

The rearrangement links TRBV29-1 to TRBJ1-2; the D gene is possibly TRBD1 (5 bases). This CDR3 contains 14 residues. CDR1 is SQVTM, CDR2 ANQGSEA, per germline. Trimming took 7 bases from V and 3 from J, leaving 18 bases between them. The DNA of the CDR3 is TGCAGCGCCCGAACGAGGGGCGCGGACTATGGCTACACCTTC. Amino acid sequence: CSARTRGADYGYTF.

The chain links TRBV28 to TRBJ1-4, with TRBD1 matching over 7 bases. Germline V gene data show CDR1 as MDHEN and CDR2 as SYDVKM. This CDR3 is 15 amino acids long. The trim removed 3 bases at V and 7 bases at J, leaving 8 bases unmatched. In nucleotides, the CDR3 is TGTGCCAGCAGTTTCCCCAGGGGGGCAGGTGAAAAACTGTTTTTT. It translates to CASSFPRGAGEKLFF.

The V call is TRBV5-1, the J call TRBJ2-5; 8 bases match TRBD1. The CDR3 is 15 residues long. J gave up 4 bases and V 4 bases, and 9 bases lay outside the gene matches. Per germline, CDR1 SGHRS and CDR2 YFSETQ. CDR3 bases: TGCGCCAGCAGCGTGGACGGACAGGGTGTAGAGACCCAGTACTTC. Translated, it gives CASSVDGQGVETQYF.

The chain couples TRBV5-1 to TRBJ2-5; TRBD1 agrees at 9 bases. The CDR3 loop spans 18 amino acids. CDR1 is SGHRS and CDR2 is YFSETQ in the germline V gene. With 4 bases clipped from V and 5 bases from J, the junction kept 18 bases outside the gene matches. CDR3 DNA sequence: TGCGCCAGCAGCCCTCTATACCGTCAAACAGGGGGCTGGGAGACCCAGTACTTC. It is translated as CASSPLYRQTGGWETQYF.

This clone showed up just a few times. The rearrangement joins TRBV7-9 to TRBJ2-7; possibly TRBD2 for D (6 bases). V lost 3 bases to trimming and J lost 5 bases, with 29 bases between them. This CDR3 is built from 19 residues. Per the germline V gene, CDR1 is SEHNR and CDR2 is FQNEAQ (reference sequence). The chain's CDR3 is CASSFKESGLLGSRHEQYF. Written as DNA, the CDR3 is TGTGCCAGCAGCTTCAAGGAATCCGGCCTCCTCGGGAGCAGGCACGAGCAGTACTTC.

The chain uses TRBV30 and TRBJ2-3; TRBD2 agrees at 7 bases. The CDR3 runs 14 residues. With 2 bases clipped from V and 3 bases from J, the junction kept 5 bases outside the gene matches. Germline V gene lookup returns CDR1 GTSNPN and CDR2 SVGIG (reference sequence). The CDR3 reads CAWSIQRGTDTQYF. For the CDR3, the DNA is TGTGCCTGGAGTATCCAGCGGGGTACAGATACGCAGTATTTT.

This chain connects TRBV27 to TRBJ1-5; no definite D call. Deletions cut 5 bases from V and 0 bases from J, with 14 bases between. CDR3 length: 16 amino acids. Germline CDR1 is MNHEY and CDR2 is SMNVEV (reference sequence). CDR3 DNA: TGTGCCAGCAGTCCCTTGTTCAGCGATAGCAATCAGCCCCAGCATTTT. This codes for CASSPLFSDSNQPQHF.

V and J are TRBV10-3 and TRBJ1-1, with 10 bases aligning to TRBD1. The CDR3 sequence is 17 residues long. Germline values: CDR1 ENHRY, CDR2 SYGVKD. J lost 0 bases, V lost 6 bases, and 10 bases had no gene match. CDR3 nucleotides: TGTGCCATCAGGAATGCACGGGACAGGGGCGTGAACACTGAAGCTTTCTTT. It codes for CAIRNARDRGVNTEAFF.

The rearrangement uses TRBV7-3 and TRBJ2-2; tentatively, D is TRBD2 (6 bases). Trimming removed 3 bases at V and 6 bases at J, with 14 bases between. CDR1 and CDR2 (germline): SGHTA, FQGTGA. This CDR3 is 15 amino acids long. The DNA of the CDR3 is TGTGCCAGCAGCTTCAAAACAGGAGGGGCCGGGGAGCTGTTTTTT. This sequence encodes CASSFKTGGAGELFF. The full variable domain, rest sourced from reference TRBV7-3 and TRBJ2-2, is GAGVSQTPSNKVTEKGKYVELRCDPISGHTALYWYRQSLGQGPEFLIYFQGTGAADDSGLPNDRFFAVRPEGSVSTLKIQRTERGDSAVYLCASSFKTGGAGELFFGEGSRLTVL.

The rearrangement uses TRBV7-2 and TRBJ2-5; 10 nucleotides match TRBD2. V shed 3 bases and J 5 bases; nucleotides not matched to a gene: 6. This CDR3 is 15 amino acids long. Germline lookup yields CDR1 SGHTA and CDR2 FQGNSA. CDR3: CASSLSGGALETQYF. CDR3 nucleotide sequence: TGTGCCAGCAGCTTGAGCGGGGGGGCCTTGGAGACCCAGTACTTC. Supplemented by reference TRBV7-2 and TRBJ2-5, the full variable domain reads GAGVSQSPSNKVTEKGKDVELRCDPISGHTALYWYRQSLGQGLEFLIYFQGNSAPDKSGLPSDRFSAERTGGSVSTLTIQRTQQEDSAVYLCASSLSGGALETQYFGPGTRLLVL.

The V and J genes are TRBV19 and TRBJ1-5; no reliable D call. There are 14 residues in the CDR3. Germline V CDR1 and CDR2: LNHDA, SQIVND (reference sequence). Trimming stripped 1 base from V and 2 bases from J, with 6 bases between. The chain's CDR3 is CASSIGRGNQPQHF. The CDR3 bases are TGTGCCAGTAGTATAGGAAGGGGCAATCAGCCCCAGCATTTT.